This T cell receptor beta chain derives from a study of lymphopenia after photon versus proton radiotherapy. As for this clone: Its antigen is not identified.

The data were produced by immunoSEQ multiplex PCR, yet TCRdb's version contains in-frame clones alone and is incomplete. Of 10,000 to 15,000 clones listed, around 92% were seen once; the top ten hold around 3.3%. The CDR3 covers 14 residues. The V end lost 7 bases, the J end lost 2 bases, and 15 bases lay between the germline ends. Germline V gene sequence: CDR1 LNHNV, CDR2 YYDKDF (reference sequence). Study results and caveats: After the lymphocyte nadir, photon-treated repertoires showed oligoclonal expansion, especially of CD8+ Temra cells. Photon-treated patients lost naive T cells and TCR diversity; proton-treated stayed stable. Authors raise, but do not show, better survival with proton therapy.

V is TRBV15 and J is TRBJ2-7; D is unclear. The sample here was peripheral blood, taken from a patient treated with proton-based radiotherapy. This sequence was found in a man aged 55 to 70 with pancreatic cancer. CDR3 protein: CATTSDPQAYEQYF. CDR3 nucleotides: TGTGCCACCACCTCCGATCCTCAAGCCTACGAGCAGTACTTC.